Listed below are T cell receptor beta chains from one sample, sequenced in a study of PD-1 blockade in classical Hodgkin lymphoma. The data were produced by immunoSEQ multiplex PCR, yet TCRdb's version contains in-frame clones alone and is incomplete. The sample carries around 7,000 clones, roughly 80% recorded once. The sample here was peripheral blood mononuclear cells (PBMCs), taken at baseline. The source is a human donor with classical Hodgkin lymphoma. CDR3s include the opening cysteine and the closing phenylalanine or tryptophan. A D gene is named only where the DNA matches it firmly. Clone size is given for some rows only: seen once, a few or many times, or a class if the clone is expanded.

TGTGCCAGCAGCCTTGGGAGCCCACAAGAGACCCAGTACTTC CASSLGSPQETQYF NA NA TRBJ2-5 TRBV7-6
TGTGCCTGGAGTGTACTCCCCACAGGGGTTTCACCCCTCCACTTT CAWSVLPTGVSPLHF few TRBD1 TRBJ1-6 TRBV30
TGTGCCAGCAGCTCAGAGATAGGCTATGGCTACACCTTC CASSSEIGYGYTF NA NA TRBJ1-2 TRBV7-2
TGCGCCAGCAGCTTGTCAGGGACAGGGGAAGAGACCCAGTACTTC CASSLSGTGEETQYF once TRBD1 TRBJ2-5 TRBV5-1
TGTGCCAGCAGCTACACGGACGAGCAGTACTTC CASSYTDEQYF NA NA TRBJ2-7 TRBV7-2
TGTGCCAGCAGCCTGACCAGGCTAGCGGGAGGGGTGGAGACCCAGTACTTC CASSLTRLAGGVETQYF NA TRBD2 TRBJ2-5 TRBV11-3
TGTGCCTGGAGTGTACTTTTCGATGGCTACACCTTC CAWSVLFDGYTF NA NA TRBJ1-2 TRBV30
TGTGCCACCTCGCATCAAGAGACCCAGTACTTC CATSHQETQYF NA NA TRBJ2-5 TRBV10-3
TGTGCCACCCTAAGGGCGGGGGGACAGGGGGCGTGGGAGCAGTACTTC CATLRAGGQGAWEQYF NA TRBD1 TRBJ2-7 TRBV7-9
TGTGCCAGCAGTTACCTGGGGAACACTGAAGCTTTCTTT CASSYLGNTEAFF NA NA TRBJ1-1 TRBV6-5
TGTGCCAGCAGCTTAGTACCAGTTGAGACCCAGTACTTC CASSLVPVETQYF NA NA TRBJ2-5 TRBV11-2
TGTGCCAGTAAGAGGGACAGGGGAACCGGGGAGCTGTTTTTT CASKRDRGTGELFF NA TRBD1 TRBJ2-2 TRBV19
TGCGCCAGCAGCATTGGACAGGCCCTTAATGAGCAGTTCTTC CASSIGQALNEQFF NA TRBD1 TRBJ2-1 TRBV5-1
TGTGCCAGCAGCCGGGGGGAAACAGGATGGATCTACGAGCAGTACTTC CASSRGETGWIYEQYF NA TRBD2 TRBJ2-7 TRBV11-2
TGTGCCAGCAGCCCTCTGGGACAGTTCGAAAAACTGTTTTTT CASSPLGQFEKLFF NA TRBD1 TRBJ1-4 TRBV6-1
TGTGCCAGTAACAGGGAAAAGGGCTATGGCTACACCTTC CASNREKGYGYTF once NA TRBJ1-2 TRBV9
TGTGCCAGCAGACTTGGGCCTAGCTCGGGAAATGAGCAGTTCTTC CASRLGPSSGNEQFF NA NA TRBJ2-1 TRBV5-4
TGTGCCAGTAGTTTCAGCAATCAGCCCCAGCATTTT CASSFSNQPQHF NA NA TRBJ1-5 TRBV19
TGTGCCAGCTCACCTCGGGACACAGATACGCAGTATTTT CASSPRDTDTQYF NA NA TRBJ2-3 TRBV18
TGCGCCAGCAGCCAAGGGCGGCAACAGCCCCAGCATTTT CASSQGRQQPQHF NA NA TRBJ1-5 TRBV4-1
TGTGCCTGGAGTAGGGGGCGGGTTTTGGGCTCTGGAAACACCATATATTTT CAWSRGRVLGSGNTIYF NA TRBD1 TRBJ1-3 TRBV30
TGTGCCACCAGCAGAGATGCAAGGGTGGCCGGGGAGCTGTTTTTT CATSRDARVAGELFF once NA TRBJ2-2 TRBV15
TGTGCCAGCAGCTTACCGGCTTCTACCTACGAGCAGTACTTC CASSLPASTYEQYF once NA TRBJ2-7 TRBV7-9
TGTGCCAGCAGCTTAGATCCCCGCCAGACGGGGGCGGGAAACACCGGGGAGCTGTTTTTT CASSLDPRQTGAGNTGELFF few NA TRBJ2-2 TRBV11-2
TGTGCCAGTAGTATAGTCAGACGGGAGTCCCAGCCCCAGCATTTT CASSIVRRESQPQHF NA NA TRBJ1-5 TRBV19
TGCGCCAGCAGCTTGGGGGGATTTATGACGGGTGACCGGACCTACGAGCAGTACTTC CASSLGGFMTGDRTYEQYF NA NA TRBJ2-7 TRBV5-1
TGTGCCAGTAGGTCTCAGGGACAGGTTCGAGGCTACACCTTC CASRSQGQVRGYTF once TRBD1 TRBJ1-2 TRBV19
TGTGCCAGTAGCGAGTCACAGGGGAGGGAGACCCAGTACTTC CASSESQGRETQYF NA NA TRBJ2-5 TRBV19
TGTGCCAGCTCACCGGACTCCCGGGGACAGCCCCAGCATTTT CASSPDSRGQPQHF NA NA TRBJ1-5 TRBV18
TGTGCCAGCAGCGCAGAGACAGGGATGGAGTACGAGCAGTACTTC CASSAETGMEYEQYF few TRBD1 TRBJ2-7 TRBV7-2
TGTGCCAGCAGCTTGGGGGAAACATACACTGAAGCTTTCTTT CASSLGETYTEAFF medium-sized NA TRBJ1-1 TRBV5-6
TGTGCCAGCAGTTACGGTGGAAACACAGATACGCAGTATTTT CASSYGGNTDTQYF NA NA TRBJ2-3 TRBV6-5
TGTGCCAGCAGCGACGGGACAGGGACTGAGCAGTTCTTC CASSDGTGTEQFF NA TRBD1 TRBJ2-1 TRBV2
TGCAGTGCCCGTAGCACCGGGGAGCTGTTTTTT CSARSTGELFF NA NA TRBJ2-2 TRBV20-1
TGTGCCAGCAGTGAGTCGGAGACCCAGTACTTC CASSESETQYF once NA TRBJ2-5 TRBV2
TGTGCCGGAACCGGGACCACACAAGAGACCCAGTACTTC CAGTGTTQETQYF NA NA TRBJ2-5 TRBV2
TGTGCCAGCAGCTTAGACCGTACCTCTGGGGCCAACGTCCTGACTTTC CASSLDRTSGANVLTF NA NA TRBJ2-6 TRBV5-4
TGTGCCTGGAGAGACAGGGTAACTGAAGCTTTCTTT CAWRDRVTEAFF NA TRBD1 TRBJ1-1 TRBV30
TGTGCCAGCAGTTACCAGAACACCGGGGAGCTGTTTTTT CASSYQNTGELFF NA NA TRBJ2-2 TRBV6-6
TGTGCCAGCAGCTTGGACAGGGGAACTGAAGCTTTCTTT CASSLDRGTEAFF NA TRBD1 TRBJ1-1 TRBV7-2
TGTGCCAGCAGTTACTCGGACAGTCGCCGGGAGCAGTACTTC CASSYSDSRREQYF NA NA TRBJ2-7 TRBV6-5
TGTGCCAGCAGCCAAGATCCCCTGGGACAGGTTGCAACTAATGAAAAACTGTTTTTT CASSQDPLGQVATNEKLFF NA TRBD1 TRBJ1-4 TRBV4-2
TGCACCAGCAGCCCGGACAGTTTGTGCGGAAAGACCTATGGCTACACCTTC CTSSPDSLCGKTYGYTF NA NA TRBJ1-2 TRBV1
TGCGCCAGCAGCTCGCTAATGGGGACCAACTACGAGCAGTACTTC CASSSLMGTNYEQYF NA NA TRBJ2-7 TRBV5-1